This TCR beta chain was retrieved from a study of persistence of HIV-infected CD4 T cells. Sequencing used immunoSEQ version 4 in survey mode. Sequencing was performed with immunoSEQ multiplex PCR; in TCRdb, only in-frame clones are kept and a portion is missing. This table has roughly 28,000 clones, about 80% appearing once. The stimulus was lysate of CMV-infected fibroblasts, 8.5 to 10 ug/mL. Memory cells lacking CD40L and CD69 with high CD45RO were sorted. Donors were HIV-1-infected adults who began suppressive ART during chronic infection. Undetectable plasma HIV-1 RNA below 50 copies/mL lasted at least 4 years. PBMCs were depleted of CD8+ T cells before stimulation. Germline CDR1 reads GTSNPN; CDR2 reads SVGIG (reference sequence). The CDR3 covers 17 residues. V was pared by 2 bases and J by 1 base, with 18 bases between. Concerning this clone itself: The antigen remains unidentified.

Sequenced here: CD4+ T cells sorted from PBMCs after approximately 19-hour stimulation, sampled from a patient who received antiretroviral therapy. The chain employs TRBV30 and TRBJ1-3, with a tentative D call TRBD1 (5 bases). The source of this sequence is an adult woman with HIV who was CMV-seropositive. The CDR3 loop reads CAWSSWGAEYSGNTIYF. Written as DNA, the CDR3 is TGTGCCTGGAGTAGTTGGGGCGCTGAATATTCTGGAAACACCATATATTTT. The full variable domain, completed using reference TRBV30 and TRBJ1-3, is SQTIHQWPATLVQPVGSPLSLECTVEGTSNPNLYWYRQAAGRGLQLLFYSVGIGQISSEVPQNLSASRPQDRQFILSSKKLLLSDSGFYLCAWSSWGAEYSGNTIYFGEGSWLTVV.